One and the same sample provided the 31 T cell receptor beta chains below, sequenced in a study of blood T cell repertoires in COVID-19. Libraries were prepared by immunoSEQ multiplex PCR; TCRdb keeps only in-frame clonotypes and omits some of them. The sample has under 250,000 clones, around 84% seen once; the top ten hold 9.7%. The sequenced material came from peripheral blood. The receptor source for this set is a man in his forties or fifties with active or convalescent COVID-19.

The V call is TRBV19, the J call TRBJ1-4; perhaps TRBD1 as D (6 bases). V lost 7 bases and J lost 7, with 16 bases in between. The CDR3 covers 14 residues. Germline CDR1 is LNHDA and CDR2 is SQIVND (reference sequence). CDR3 DNA: TGTGCCAGTACCGCGCAGGGGATAGGTGAAAAACTGTTTTTT. Translated, it gives CASTAQGIGEKLFF.

This rearrangement joins TRBV5-4 to TRBJ1-3, with 8 bases that match TRBD1. Trimming removed 3 bases from V and 4 bases from J; junction bases left unmatched: 3. The germline gives CDR1 SGHNT, CDR2 YYREEE (reference sequence). The CDR3 has 14 residues. The CDR3 region has the DNA TGTGCCAGCAGCTCCTGGGACAGGGGAAACACCATATATTTT. Its protein product is CASSSWDRGNTIYF.

The rearrangement links TRBV4-3 to TRBJ2-7; maybe TRBD1 (5 bases). The CDR3 consists of 14 residues. V lost 1 base and J lost 5, with 12 bases in between. Germline V gene sequence: CDR1 LGHNA, CDR2 YSLEER. The CDR3 sequence: CASSQGPMTDEQYF. CDR3 nucleotides: TGCGCCAGCAGCCAAGGACCCATGACAGACGAGCAGTACTTC.

The chain is built from TRBV28 and TRBJ2-7; D remains ambiguous. This CDR3 region has 14 residues. From germline, CDR1 is MDHEN and CDR2 SYDVKM. Between the trimmed V and J ends, which lost 2 bases and 0 bases, there was a span of 8 bases. This CDR3 reads CASSLNSPSYEQYF. CDR3 bases: TGTGCCAGCAGTTTAAACAGTCCCTCCTACGAGCAGTACTTC.

J is TRBJ1-2 and V is TRBV3-1 (or the pseudogene TRBV3-2), with 9 bases that match TRBD1. The germline gives CDR1 LGHDT, CDR2 YNNKEL (reference sequence). This CDR3 is 18 amino acids long. The V segment lost 0 bases and the J segment 4 bases; nucleotides outside the gene matches: 12. CDR3 sequence reads: CASSQDRGGGQGFYGYTF. CDR3 DNA: TGTGCCAGCAGCCAAGATCGGGGGGGAGGACAGGGGTTCTATGGCTACACCTTC.

The J gene is TRBJ1-5, the V gene TRBV19; maybe TRBD1 (6 bases). Germline CDR1 LNHDA, CDR2 SQIVND (reference sequence). CDR3 length: 14 amino acids. Trimming pared 7 bases from V and 0 bases from J, leaving 10 bases between. The CDR3 DNA reads as TGTGCCAGTACCCACAGGGATAGCAATCAGCCCCAGCATTTT. It yields the protein CASTHRDSNQPQHF.

The chain links TRBV19 to TRBJ2-1, with 12 positions matching TRBD2. CDR1 and CDR2 (germline): LNHDA, SQIVND (reference sequence). V lost 1 base, J lost 6 bases, and 4 bases stayed unmatched. There are 16 residues in the CDR3. This CDR3 is CASSIAGLAGLNEQFF. CDR3 sequence (DNA): TGTGCCAGTAGTATAGCGGGACTAGCGGGCCTCAATGAGCAGTTCTTC. The whole variable domain, remainder taken from reference TRBV19 and TRBJ2-1, is DGGITQSPKYLFRKEGQNVTLSCEQNLNHDAMYWYRQDPGQGLRLIYYSQIVNDFQKGDIAEGYSVSREKKESFPLTVTSAQKNPTAFYLCASSIAGLAGLNEQFFGPGTRLTVL.

The chain is built from TRBV5-1 and TRBJ2-5; 12 bases are a match to TRBD2. This CDR3 spans 17 amino acids. Germline CDR1 and CDR2: SGHRS and YFSETQ. The junction had 10 bases not matched to a gene; V was cut back by 2 bases and J by 5 bases. DNA of the CDR3: TGCGCCAGCAGCTTCGTGGCTAGCGGGAGGGCCGAGGAGACCCAGTACTTC. Translated, it gives CASSFVASGRAEETQYF. The full variable domain, in which reference TRBV5-1 and TRBJ2-5 provide the parts outside the CDR3, is KAGVTQTPRYLIKTRGQQVTLSCSPISGHRSVSWYQQTPGQGLQFLFEYFSETQRNKGNFPGRFSGRQFSNSRSEMNVSTLELGDSALYLCASSFVASGRAEETQYFGPGTRLLVL.

The chain uses TRBV27 and TRBJ2-5; possible D gene TRBD1, 7 bases. From germline, CDR1 is MNHEY and CDR2 SMNVEV (reference sequence). The length of the CDR3 is 14 residues. V was pared by 0 bases and J by 5 bases, with 10 bases between. The CDR3 protein is CASSLSTGRETQYF. CDR3 nucleotide sequence: TGTGCCAGCAGTTTATCGACAGGGAGGGAGACCCAGTACTTC.

This clone occurred once. The chain is built from TRBV5-4 and TRBJ2-7; 11 bases fit TRBD1. The CDR3 is made up of 16 amino acids. Germline lookup yields CDR1 SGHNT and CDR2 YYREEE (reference sequence). V lost 0 bases to trimming and J lost 2 bases; unmatched junction nucleotides: 4. The CDR3 region has the DNA TGTGCCAGCAGCTTGGTCGGACAGGGGGCTACCTACGAGCAGTACTTC. This codes for CASSLVGQGATYEQYF.

There are a few counts of this clone. V gene TRBV7-2 combines with J gene TRBJ2-1; TRBD1 might be the D (6 bases). V was cut by 2 bases and J by 3 bases, with 11 bases left in between. The length of the CDR3 is 15 residues. In germline, CDR1 is SGHTA, CDR2 FQGNSA. CDR3 sequence reads: CASSLMGDNYNEQFF. Here the CDR3 DNA reads TGTGCCAGCAGCTTAATGGGGGACAACTACAATGAGCAGTTCTTC.

The chain has TRBV30 and TRBJ2-5; tentative D call: TRBD2 (6 bases). Germline V lookup: CDR1 GTSNPN, CDR2 SVGIG (reference sequence). The CDR3 has 14 amino acids. Trimming took off 0 bases at V and 5 bases at J, with 13 bases between the two ends. Here the CDR3 DNA reads TGTGCCTGGAGTGTAGGTGGTGGGGGGGAGACCCAGTACTTC. Its protein product is CAWSVGGGGETQYF.

This clone showed up just a few times. This rearrangement joins TRBV19 to TRBJ2-2; D is undetermined. Deletions cut 5 bases from V and 0 bases from J, with 13 bases between. The CDR3 spans 16 residues. Looked up from germline, CDR1 is LNHDA and CDR2 is SQIVND (reference sequence). The CDR3 DNA sequence: TGTGCCAGTAGTGGCATCGCACCTGCGAACACCGGGGAGCTGTTTTTT. It specifies CASSGIAPANTGELFF.

In its sample, this clone was seen once. V is TRBV5-4 and J is TRBJ2-7; 9 bases match TRBD1. The V gene end was trimmed by 4 bases and the J gene end by 0 bases; junction bases not matched to a gene: 2. The CDR3 runs 14 residues. CDR1 is SGHNT and CDR2 is YYREEE in the germline V gene (reference sequence). The CDR3 loop is CASSRTGDSYEQYF. CDR3 nucleotides: TGTGCCAGCAGCCGGACAGGGGACTCCTACGAGCAGTACTTC.

The CDR3 DNA reads as TGCGCCAGCCGGGACAGGGAGGGGAATGAGCAGTTCTTC. It translates to CASRDREGNEQFF. The chain uses TRBV5-1 and TRBJ2-1; TRBD1 agrees at 9 bases. This CDR3 comprises 13 residues. Germline V lookup: CDR1 SGHRS, CDR2 YFSETQ. The J segment lost 7 bases and the V segment lost 7 bases, leaving 6 bases of the junction unmatched.

This sequence joins TRBV28 and TRBJ2-1; the D is unclear. Deletions cut 6 bases from V and 0 bases from J, with 12 bases between. CDR3 length equals 15 residues. Germline CDR1 reads MDHEN; CDR2 reads SYDVKM. The CDR3 sequence is CASSSSGGSYNEQFF. DNA of the CDR3: TGTGCCAGCAGCTCCAGTGGCGGCTCCTACAATGAGCAGTTCTTC.

The rearrangement uses TRBV28 and TRBJ2-7; 10 bases align to TRBD2. Trimming at V came to 3 bases and at J to 3 bases, leaving 8 bases not matched to a gene. Germline-derived CDR1 and CDR2 are MDHEN and SYDVKM. The CDR3 loop spans 16 amino acids. As DNA, the CDR3 is TGTGCCAGCAGTTTGGAAGCGACTAGCGGGTTCTACGAGCAGTACTTC. This sequence encodes CASSLEATSGFYEQYF.

This rearrangement joins TRBV28 to TRBJ1-1, with D perhaps matching TRBD1 (6 bases). V gave up 5 bases and J gave up 4 bases, with 17 bases separating them. Germline lookup yields CDR1 MDHEN and CDR2 SYDVKM. The CDR3 consists of 15 residues. This CDR3 reads CASSPWTEPVTEAFF. CDR3 in DNA: TGTGCCAGCAGTCCCTGGACAGAGCCTGTCACTGAAGCTTTCTTT.

V gene TRBV5-1 combines with J gene TRBJ2-3, with 9 positions matching TRBD2. Germline CDR1 reads SGHRS; CDR2 reads YFSETQ. J lost 4 bases, V lost 4 bases, and 16 bases had no gene match. The CDR3 runs to 18 residues. The CDR3 loop is CASSILGSGGLTADTQYF. CDR3 DNA sequence: TGCGCCAGCAGCATCTTGGGGAGCGGGGGGCTAACCGCAGATACGCAGTATTTT.

The V and J genes are TRBV25-1 and TRBJ2-3, with D tentatively TRBD2 (7 bases). Germline lookup yields CDR1 MGHDK and CDR2 SYGVNS. The length of the CDR3 is 14 residues. V lost 9 bases and J lost 1, with 14 bases in between. The CDR3 DNA reads as TGTGCCAGTCAAAGGGGGGGTCGCACAGATACGCAGTATTTT. Its protein product is CASQRGGRTDTQYF.

The genes are TRBV27 and TRBJ1-1; D is possibly TRBD1 (6 bases). Germline V CDR1 and CDR2: MNHEY, SMNVEV (reference sequence). Between the trimmed V and J ends, which lost 4 bases and 5 bases, there was a span of 14 bases. There are 14 residues in the CDR3. The CDR3 loop is CASSWGGGGTEAFF. The DNA for the CDR3 is TGTGCCAGCAGTTGGGGCGGGGGCGGAACTGAAGCTTTCTTT.

This chain uses TRBV7-9 with TRBJ2-1; D is unclear. Trimming cost V 5 bases and J 0 bases, with 8 bases left between them. This CDR3 is built from 14 residues. The V gene's germline CDR1 is SEHNR and CDR2 FQNEAQ (reference sequence). For the CDR3, the DNA is TGTGCCAGCAGCCCCGCGGACTCCTACAATGAGCAGTTCTTC. Protein product: CASSPADSYNEQFF.

The rearrangement uses TRBV18 and TRBJ1-1; D call uncertain. Germline assignment: CDR1 KGHSH and CDR2 LQKENI. Trimming shortened V by 2 bases and J by 3 bases, and 7 bases separated the two germline ends. The CDR3 loop spans 13 amino acids. The CDR3 bases are TGTGCCAGCTCACCAGCGGTTGACACTGAAGCTTTCTTT. This translates into CASSPAVDTEAFF.

The chain carries TRBV9 and TRBJ2-7; maybe TRBD2 (6 bases). This CDR3 is 15 amino acids long. Trimming removed 4 bases from V and 2 bases from J, with 16 bases in between. Germline V CDR1 and CDR2: SGDLS, YYNGEE. CDR3 protein: CASSPWGGPPYEQYF. Written as DNA, the CDR3 is TGTGCCAGCAGCCCATGGGGAGGCCCCCCCTACGAGCAGTACTTC.

The chain uses TRBV27 and TRBJ1-3; TRBD1 is a possible D gene (5 bases). CDR3 length: 14 residues. CDR1 MNHEY and CDR2 SMNVEV come from the germline V gene (reference sequence). Trimming pared 6 bases from V and 4 bases from J, leaving 13 bases between. CDR3 DNA sequence: TGTGCCAGCAGCGGGGGGACGACAGGAAACACCATATATTTT. Encoded protein: CASSGGTTGNTIYF.

J is TRBJ1-4 and V is TRBV28; TRBD1 matches 7 bases. The CDR3 has 19 amino acids. Trimming removed 5 bases from V and 0 bases from J; junction bases left unmatched: 15. Germline loops: CDR1 MDHEN, CDR2 SYDVKM. CDR3 in DNA: TGTGCCAGCAGTCCCCCGACAGGGCTTATAATACCAACTAATGAAAAACTGTTTTTT. Amino acid sequence: CASSPPTGLIIPTNEKLFF. Full variable domain (remainder filled in from reference TRBV28 and TRBJ1-4): DVKVTQSSRYLVKRTGEKVFLECVQDMDHENMFWYRQDPGLGLRLIYFSYDVKMKEKGDIPEGYSVSREKKERFSLILESASTNQTSMYLCASSPPTGLIIPTNEKLFFGSGTQLSVL.

The chain combines TRBV15 with TRBJ1-4; tentative D call: TRBD1 (5 bases). Germline V gene data show CDR1 as LNHNV and CDR2 as YYDKDF (reference sequence). V shed 8 bases and J shed 5 bases, with 12 bases lying between them. CDR3 length equals 13 residues. CDR3 DNA sequence: TGTGCCACCGGGGGGGTCCTAAATGAAAAACTGTTTTTT. This encodes CATGGVLNEKLFF.

The chain is built from TRBV2 and TRBJ2-1; 7 positions match TRBD1. Germline V gene data show CDR1 as SNHLY and CDR2 as FYNNEI. V was clipped by 8 bases and J by 1 base; unmatched bases: 2. The CDR3 spans 13 residues. The CDR3 coding sequence is TGTGCCAGCCACAGGGGATCCTACAATGAGCAGTTCTTC. Its protein is CASHRGSYNEQFF.

This clone was detected a few times. The J gene is TRBJ1-2, the V gene TRBV15, with a possible D match to TRBD1 (6 bases). Trimming removed 0 bases from V and 8 bases from J, with 19 bases in between. Per germline, CDR1 LNHNV and CDR2 YYDKDF (reference sequence). This CDR3 region has 16 residues. The chain's CDR3 is CATSRDLGPRGGGYTF. CDR3 sequence (DNA): TGTGCCACCAGCAGAGATCTGGGGCCCAGGGGCGGGGGCTACACCTTC. The entire variable domain, with the rest obtained from reference TRBV15 and TRBJ1-2, is as follows: DAMVIQNPRYQVTQFGKPVTLSCSQTLNHNVMYWYQQKSSQAPKLLFHYYDKDFNNEADTPDNFQSRRPNTSFCFLDIRSPGLGDTAMYLCATSRDLGPRGGGYTFGSGTRLTVV.

For this clone: Different DNA sequences within this sample yield the same CDR3. This chain links TRBV12-3 or TRBV12-4 with TRBJ1-2, with D uncertain. The CDR3 extends over 12 amino acids. With 3 bases removed from V and 1 base from J, the gap between germline ends came to 3 bases. This CDR3 reads CASSFGNYGYTF. The CDR3 nucleotides read TGTGCCAGCAGTTTCGGTAACTATGGCTACACCTTC.

This clone has a handful of counts. The V call is TRBV5-1, the J call TRBJ1-2, with 10 nucleotides matching TRBD1. Germline CDR1 SGHRS, CDR2 YFSETQ. Losses at the gene ends were 4 bases for V and 8 bases for J; bases not matched to a gene: 11. This CDR3 contains 15 residues. The CDR3: CASSQIRQGAQGYTF. The CDR3 coding sequence is TGCGCCAGCAGCCAGATCCGACAGGGGGCACAAGGCTACACCTTC.